What follows are 14 T cell receptor beta chains derived from one specimen sequenced in a study of shared clonotypes between healthy human individuals (dated by TCRdb to 2020 to 2021). Libraries were built with the immunoSEQ multiplex PCR assay. Not all clones reach the TCRdb copy of this immuneACCESS table, which keeps in-frame sequences only. Checked studies attribute under half of the gap to unresolved V genes and leave the rest unexplained. In all, the sample holds 550,000 to 850,000 clones, and around 74% of those were seen once. The top ten constitute approximately 1.6% of the sample. Material: memory CD4+ T cells sorted from blood. The sample's cell subset or site label is to be understood as: CD45RA-negative fraction. The receptors here all came from a woman in her thirties in good health.

The genes are TRBV7-9 and TRBJ1-1, with D unclear. The CDR3 loop spans 12 amino acids. Germline loops: CDR1 SEHNR, CDR2 FQNEAQ (reference sequence). V was clipped by 11 bases and J by 5 bases, with 15 bases between them. CDR3 loop: CAGLGEYTEAFF. For the CDR3, the DNA is TGTGCCGGCCTCGGGGAGTATACTGAAGCTTTCTTT. Variable domain in full (rest from reference TRBV7-9 and TRBJ1-1): DTGVSQNPRHKITKRGQNVTFRCDPISEHNRLYWYRQTLGQGPEFLTYFQNEAQLEKSRLLSDRFSAERPKGSFSTLEIQRTEQGDSAMYLCAGLGEYTEAFFGQGTRLTVV.

The table lists this clone with a count of one. The V gene is TRBV28, the J gene TRBJ2-1, with TRBD2 as a possible D gene (6 bases). Germline CDR1 MDHEN, CDR2 SYDVKM. Trimming took 3 bases from V and 7 from J, leaving 16 bases between them. This CDR3 region has 15 residues. The CDR3 protein is CASSFRGAGNNEQFF. The CDR3 region has the DNA TGTGCCAGCAGTTTCCGGGGAGCGGGCAATAATGAGCAGTTCTTC.

The chain links TRBV9 to TRBJ2-1, with D maybe TRBD2 (6 bases). CDR1 and CDR2 from the germline V gene are SGDLS and YYNGEE. CDR3 size: 15 residues. Between the trimmed V and J ends, which lost 4 bases and 2 bases, there was a span of 13 bases. CDR3 residues: CASSSGLTPYNEQFF. CDR3 in DNA: TGTGCCAGCAGCTCCGGACTAACCCCCTACAATGAGCAGTTCTTC. Combining the CDR3 with reference TRBV9 and TRBJ2-1 gives the whole variable domain DSGVTQTPKHLITATGQRVTLRCSPRSGDLSVYWYQQSLDQGLQFLIQYYNGEERAKGNILERFSAQQFPDLHSELNLSSLELGDSALYFCASSSGLTPYNEQFFGPGTRLTVL.

This clone was observed a single time. The chain is built from TRBV11-3 and TRBJ2-2; the D is unclear. This CDR3 contains 13 residues. The germline V and J ends were trimmed by 3 bases and 4 bases, with 6 bases remaining between them. Germline V gene data show CDR1 as SGHNT and CDR2 as YENEEA. The CDR3, as DNA: TGTGCCAGCAGCTTCAGGCTCACCGGGGAGCTGTTTTTT. Amino acid sequence: CASSFRLTGELFF.

The J gene is TRBJ1-1, the V gene TRBV30, with D unclear. V was trimmed by 6 bases and J by 1 base, leaving 12 bases between them. The length of the CDR3 is 13 residues. CDR1 GTSNPN and CDR2 SVGIG come from the germline V gene (reference sequence). Here the CDR3 DNA reads TGTGCCTGTCAAGCTCCACAGAACACTGAAGCTTTCTTT. This codes for CACQAPQNTEAFF.

The gene calls are TRBV14 and TRBJ2-2; unclear D gene. V lost 6 bases and J 1 base, leaving 9 bases between the germline ends. Germline values: CDR1 SGHDN, CDR2 FVKESK. The CDR3 totals 14 residues. CDR3 amino acids: CASRIDLNTGELFF. CDR3 coding DNA: TGTGCCAGCAGAATCGACTTGAACACCGGGGAGCTGTTTTTT. The complete variable domain, with remaining parts taken from reference TRBV14 and TRBJ2-2, reads EAGVTQFPSHSVIEKGQTVTLRCDPISGHDNLYWYRRVMGKEIKFLLHFVKESKQDESGMPNNRFLAERTGGTYSTLKVQPAELEDSGVYFCASRIDLNTGELFFGEGSRLTVL.

The chain combines TRBV10-3 with TRBJ1-1; D call uncertain. Germline values: CDR1 ENHRY, CDR2 SYGVKD. The CDR3 sequence is 13 residues long. The V end was cut by 7 bases, the J end by 4 bases, with 13 bases between. CDR3 in amino acids: CAIKRERSTEAFF. The DNA of the CDR3 is TGTGCCATCAAGAGGGAGCGGAGCACTGAAGCTTTCTTT.

This clone was recorded a few times. The chain combines TRBV5-6 with TRBJ1-1; the match to TRBD1 covers 7 bases. The germline V gene has CDR1 SGHDT and CDR2 YYEEEE. The J segment lost 0 bases and the V segment lost 2 bases, leaving 4 bases of the junction unmatched. This CDR3 region has 15 residues. In DNA, the CDR3 is TGTGCCAGCAGCTTCTCGGACAGGATGAACACTGAAGCTTTCTTT. As protein: CASSFSDRMNTEAFF.

This clone is medium-sized in the sample. The CDR3, as DNA: TGTGCCAGCAGCTTAGAACTAGCGTCAGATACGCAGTATTTT. Protein: CASSLELASDTQYF. The chain combines TRBV7-7 with TRBJ2-3; 7 nucleotides match TRBD2. Germline V gene sequence: CDR1 SSHAT, CDR2 FNYEAQ (reference sequence). V lost 1 base to trimming and J lost 4 bases; unmatched junction nucleotides: 2. The CDR3 covers 14 residues.

V and J are TRBV7-6 and TRBJ2-7; 9 bases align to TRBD1. CDR1 and CDR2 from the germline V gene are SGHVS and FNYEAQ. V gave up 1 base and J gave up 5 bases; unmatched junction bases: 18. This CDR3 has 19 amino acids. CDR3 in DNA: TGTGCCAGCAGCTTAGTCCCTAATCTGGCGGGACAGGGTTTCCACGAGCAGTACTTC. It codes for CASSLVPNLAGQGFHEQYF.

The chain joins TRBV4-1 to TRBJ2-2, with D maybe TRBD2 (6 bases). Germline CDR1 MGHRA, CDR2 YSYEKL. The CDR3 runs to 16 residues. V was cut by 1 base and J by 4 bases, with 13 bases left in between. DNA of the CDR3: TGCGCCAGCAGCCAAGTGGCCGGGACTCCCACCGGGGAGCTGTTTTTT. Protein: CASSQVAGTPTGELFF.

The chain recombines TRBV19 with TRBJ2-3; tentative D call: TRBD2 (5 bases). The CDR3 spans 14 residues. V lost 5 bases and J lost 4, with 13 bases in between. The germline V gene encodes CDR1 LNHDA and CDR2 SQIVND (reference sequence). Here the CDR3 reads CASSLGLGADTQYF. DNA of the CDR3: TGTGCCAGTAGTCTTGGACTCGGGGCAGATACGCAGTATTTT.

V and J are TRBV5-1 and TRBJ2-2, with 8 bases aligning to TRBD2. From germline, CDR1 is SGHRS and CDR2 YFSETQ. The CDR3 runs 14 residues. V dropped 5 bases and J dropped 4; count of bases not matched to a gene: 4. The CDR3 sequence is CASRAGAGTGELFF. DNA for the CDR3: TGCGCCAGCAGAGCGGGAGCGGGCACCGGGGAGCTGTTTTTT.

The CDR3 nucleotides are TGCGCCAGCAGCTTGGCCCGGGGTGCTAGCACAGATACGCAGTATTTT. It translates to CASSLARGASTDTQYF. The V and J genes are TRBV5-1 and TRBJ2-3, with D perhaps TRBD2 (5 bases). CDR1 and CDR2 from the germline V gene are SGHRS and YFSETQ. The V gene lost 0 bases and the J gene lost 0 bases, with 11 bases spanning the gap. The CDR3 is 16 residues long.